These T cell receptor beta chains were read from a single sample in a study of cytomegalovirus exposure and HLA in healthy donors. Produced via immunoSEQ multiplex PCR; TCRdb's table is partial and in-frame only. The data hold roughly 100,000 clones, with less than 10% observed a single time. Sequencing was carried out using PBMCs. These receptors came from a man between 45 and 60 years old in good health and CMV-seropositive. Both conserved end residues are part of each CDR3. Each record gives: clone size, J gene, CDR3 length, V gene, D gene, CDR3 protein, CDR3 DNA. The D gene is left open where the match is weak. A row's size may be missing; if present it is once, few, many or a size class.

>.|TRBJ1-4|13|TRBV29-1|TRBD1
CSAGTVGGEKLFF
TGCAGCGCTGGGACAGTCGGAGGAGAAAAACTGTTTTTT
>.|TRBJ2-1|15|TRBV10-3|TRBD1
CAISPGQGKYNEQFF
TGTGCCATCAGTCCGGGACAGGGTAAATACAATGAGCAGTTCTTC
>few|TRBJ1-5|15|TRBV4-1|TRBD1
CASSQGTGVIQPQHF
TGCGCCAGCAGCCAGGGAACAGGGGTCATTCAGCCCCAGCATTTT
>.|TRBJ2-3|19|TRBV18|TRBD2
CASSREAGGPTNFADTQYF
TGTGCCAGCTCACGAGAAGCGGGAGGCCCCACTAATTTCGCAGATACGCAGTATTTT
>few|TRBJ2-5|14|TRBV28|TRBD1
CASSRDRGEETQYF
TGTGCCAGCAGTCGGGACAGGGGTGAAGAGACCCAGTACTTC
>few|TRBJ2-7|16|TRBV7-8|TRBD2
CASSLRLAGDLYEQYF
TGTGCCAGCAGCTTACGACTAGCGGGAGATCTTTACGAGCAGTACTTC
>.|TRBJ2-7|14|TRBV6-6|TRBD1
CASRTGTGSYEQYF
TGTGCCAGCAGGACCGGGACAGGATCCTACGAGCAGTACTTC
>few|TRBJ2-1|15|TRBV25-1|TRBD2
CASSKGRGSYNEQFF
TGTGCCAGCAGCAAGGGGAGGGGATCCTACAATGAGCAGTTCTTC
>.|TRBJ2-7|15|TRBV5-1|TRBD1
CASSRDQGQVYEQYF
TGCGCCAGCAGCAGGGACCAGGGACAGGTGTACGAGCAGTACTTC
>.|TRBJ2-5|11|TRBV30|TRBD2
CAWIGGETQYF
TGTGCCTGGATCGGGGGGGAGACCCAGTACTTC
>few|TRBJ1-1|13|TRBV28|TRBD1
CASRTGGASEAFF
TGTGCCAGCAGGACAGGGGGCGCATCCGAAGCTTTCTTT
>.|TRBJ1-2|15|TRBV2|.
CASSPEGVGPYGYTF
TGTGCCAGCAGTCCGGAGGGAGTTGGGCCTTATGGCTACACCTTC
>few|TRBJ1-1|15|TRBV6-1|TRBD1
CASRVGQGGNTEAFF
TGTGCCAGCAGGGTAGGACAGGGAGGGAACACTGAAGCTTTCTTT
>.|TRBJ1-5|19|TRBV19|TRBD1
CASPSPGQGQEGVDQPQHF
TGTGCCAGCCCTTCTCCGGGACAGGGACAGGAGGGCGTTGATCAGCCCCAGCATTTT
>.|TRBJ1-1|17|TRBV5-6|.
CASSFTQDNTMNTEAFF
TGTGCCAGCAGCTTTACTCAGGACAATACGATGAACACTGAAGCTTTCTTT
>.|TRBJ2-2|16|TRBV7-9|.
CASSWTKTTNTGELFF
TGTGCCAGCAGCTGGACCAAGACTACTAACACCGGGGAGCTGTTTTTT
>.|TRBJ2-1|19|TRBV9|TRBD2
CASSVERLAGPFSYNEQFF
TGTGCCAGCAGCGTAGAGAGACTAGCGGGGCCCTTCTCCTACAATGAGCAGTTCTTC
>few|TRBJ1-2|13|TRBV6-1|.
CASIGRGNYGYTF
TGTGCCAGCATTGGACGGGGAAACTATGGCTACACCTTC
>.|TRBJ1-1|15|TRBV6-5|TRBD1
CASSYLSPGGTEAFF
TGTGCCAGCAGTTACCTTTCCCCAGGGGGCACTGAAGCTTTCTTT
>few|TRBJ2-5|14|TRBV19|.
CASSPRSLKETQYF
TGTGCCAGTAGCCCTCGGAGTTTGAAAGAGACCCAGTACTTC
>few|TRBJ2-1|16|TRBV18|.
CASSPYAGRSYNEQFF
TGTGCCAGCTCACCCTACGCAGGGAGGTCCTACAATGAGCAGTTCTTC
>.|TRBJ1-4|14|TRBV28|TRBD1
CASSPQGFNEKLFF
TGTGCCAGCAGTCCACAGGGGTTTAATGAAAAACTGTTTTTT
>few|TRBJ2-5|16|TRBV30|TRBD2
CAWSVWAGGTQETQYF
TGTGCCTGGAGTGTATGGGCGGGAGGCACCCAAGAGACCCAGTACTTC
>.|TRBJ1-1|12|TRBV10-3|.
CAISRTDTEAFF
TGTGCCATCAGCCGGACAGACACTGAAGCTTTCTTT
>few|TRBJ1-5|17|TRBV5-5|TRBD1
CASSWTGNEASNQPQHF
TGTGCCAGCAGCTGGACAGGGAACGAAGCGAGCAATCAGCCCCAGCATTTT
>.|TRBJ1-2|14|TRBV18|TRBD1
CASSPETGSRRYTF
TGTGCCAGCTCACCCGAGACAGGGTCTCGGCGTTACACCTTC
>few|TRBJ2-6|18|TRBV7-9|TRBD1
CASSLAQGANSGANVLTF
TGTGCCAGCAGCTTAGCGCAGGGGGCAAACTCTGGGGCCAACGTCCTGACTTTC
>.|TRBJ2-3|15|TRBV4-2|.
CASSTYEASTDTQYF
TGTGCCAGCAGCACCTATGAGGCTAGCACAGATACGCAGTATTTT
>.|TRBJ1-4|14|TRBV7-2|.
CASSFQQGNEKLFF
TGTGCCAGCAGCTTCCAACAGGGAAATGAAAAACTGTTTTTT
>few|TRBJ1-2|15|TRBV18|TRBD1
CASSPGQGAYYGYTF
TGTGCCAGCTCACCGGGACAGGGGGCCTACTATGGCTACACCTTC
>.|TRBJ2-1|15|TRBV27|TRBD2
CASSLGTSGYNEQFF
TGTGCCAGCAGCCTTGGGACTAGCGGGTACAATGAGCAGTTCTTC
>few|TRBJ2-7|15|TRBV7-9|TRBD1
CASSLAGTGGYEQYF
TGTGCCAGCAGCTTAGCCGGGACAGGGGGCTACGAGCAGTACTTC
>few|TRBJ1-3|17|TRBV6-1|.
CASSALGGEYSGNTIYF
TGTGCCAGCAGTGCTCTAGGGGGAGAGTACTCTGGAAACACCATATATTTT
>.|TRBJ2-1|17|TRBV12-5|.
CASGTPPRAGFYNEQFF
TGTGCTAGTGGTACACCCCCGCGGGCGGGATTTTACAATGAGCAGTTCTTC
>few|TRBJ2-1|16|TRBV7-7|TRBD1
CASSSSTGVIVYEQFF
TGTGCTAGCAGCTCCTCCACAGGGGTTATCGTCTATGAGCAGTTCTTC
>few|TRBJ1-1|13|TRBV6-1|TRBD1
CASSENRGTEAFF
TGTGCCAGCAGTGAGAACAGGGGCACTGAAGCTTTCTTT
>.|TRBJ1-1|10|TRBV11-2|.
CASGHIEAFF
TGTGCCAGCGGTCACATTGAAGCTTTCTTT
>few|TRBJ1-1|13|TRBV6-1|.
CASSSDSNTEAFF
TGTGCCAGCAGCAGCGACTCTAACACTGAAGCTTTCTTT
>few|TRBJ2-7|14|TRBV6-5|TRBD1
CASSRSWTGTEQYF
TGTGCCAGCAGTCGCTCCTGGACAGGGACCGAGCAGTACTTC
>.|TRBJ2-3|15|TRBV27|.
CASKLDTGYTDTQYF
TGTGCCAGCAAGTTGGATACAGGGTACACAGATACGCAGTATTTT
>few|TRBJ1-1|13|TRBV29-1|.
CSYLPHGNTEAFF
TGCAGCTATCTCCCCCACGGGAACACTGAAGCTTTCTTT
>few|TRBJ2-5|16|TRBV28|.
CASSLSLALNQETQYF
TGTGCCAGCAGTTTATCTCTAGCCTTAAATCAAGAGACCCAGTACTTC
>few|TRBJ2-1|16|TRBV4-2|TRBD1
CASSQDQGATYNEQFF
TGTGCCAGCAGCCAAGATCAGGGGGCGACCTACAATGAGCAGTTCTTC
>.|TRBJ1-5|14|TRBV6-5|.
CASNRNPGSQPQHF
TGTGCCAGCAACAGAAACCCCGGGAGTCAGCCCCAGCATTTT
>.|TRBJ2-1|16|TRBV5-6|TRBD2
CASSVRTSGVYNEQFF
TGTGCCAGCAGCGTTCGGACTAGCGGGGTTTACAATGAGCAGTTCTTC
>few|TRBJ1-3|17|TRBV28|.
CASSPEYRVKPGNTIYF
TGTGCCAGCAGTCCCGAATACAGGGTGAAACCTGGAAACACCATATATTTT
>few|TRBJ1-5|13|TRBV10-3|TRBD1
CAISGTDDQPQHF
TGTGCCATCAGCGGGACAGACGATCAGCCCCAGCATTTT
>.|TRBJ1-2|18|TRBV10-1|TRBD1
CASSEGVWSGGTFYGYTF
TGCGCCAGCAGTGAGGGGGTTTGGTCAGGGGGCACTTTCTATGGCTACACCTTC
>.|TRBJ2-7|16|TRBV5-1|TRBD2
CASSLWEGTSGTEQYF
TGCGCCAGCAGCCTCTGGGAGGGGACTAGCGGTACGGAGCAGTACTTC
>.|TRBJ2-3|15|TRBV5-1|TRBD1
CASSPRTGGADTQYF
TGCGCCAGCAGCCCAAGGACAGGGGGCGCAGATACGCAGTATTTT
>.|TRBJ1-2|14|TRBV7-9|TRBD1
CASSSRQGQDGYTF
TGTGCCAGCAGCTCGCGACAGGGGCAGGATGGCTACACCTTC
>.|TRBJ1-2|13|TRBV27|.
CASSLDTHYGYTF
TGTGCCAGCAGTTTGGACACTCACTATGGCTACACCTTC
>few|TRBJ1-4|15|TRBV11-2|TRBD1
CASSLDGTVREKLFF
TGTGCCAGCAGCTTAGACGGGACAGTTCGGGAAAAACTGTTTTTT
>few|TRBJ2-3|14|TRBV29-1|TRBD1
CSVLTGGSTDTQYF
TGCAGCGTTCTGACAGGGGGTAGCACAGATACGCAGTATTTT
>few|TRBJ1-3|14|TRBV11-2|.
CASSLWGGGNTIYF
TGTGCCAGCAGCTTATGGGGCGGAGGAAACACCATATATTTT